Listed below are T cell receptor beta chains from one sample, sequenced in a study of blood T cell repertoires in COVID-19. Sequenced by immunoSEQ multiplex PCR; TCRdb stores in-frame clones only, minus some. The table records some 180,000 clones, more than 80% of them present only once. Sequencing was done on a sample of peripheral blood. The receptors here all came from an older woman with acute or convalescent COVID-19. Each CDR3 is given with its conserved first and last residue. Fields, in order: D gene, J gene, clone size, V gene, CDR3 protein, CDR3 DNA. D genes are given only for firm matches. Rows may omit the clone size; those that give it use once, few, many or a size class.

D: TRBD1; J: TRBJ1-5; size: few; V: TRBV12-5; CDR3: CASGYGTVNQPQHF; DNA: TGTGCTAGTGGTTATGGGACAGTGAATCAGCCCCAGCATTTT
D: TRBD1; J: TRBJ1-6; size: NA; V: TRBV3-1/TRBV3-2; CDR3: CASSQVGQGGSPLHF; DNA: TGTGCCAGCAGCCAAGTGGGACAGGGTGGCTCACCCCTCCACTTT
D: TRBD2; J: TRBJ2-1; size: NA; V: TRBV7-2; CDR3: CASSLVGLAGVAYNEQFF; DNA: TGTGCCAGCAGCTTAGTCGGACTAGCGGGAGTAGCCTACAATGAGCAGTTCTTC
D: TRBD2; J: TRBJ2-3; size: NA; V: TRBV9; CDR3: CASSVAGGEWGTDTQYF; DNA: TGTGCCAGCAGCGTAGCGGGGGGGGAGTGGGGCACAGATACGCAGTATTTT
D: NA; J: TRBJ2-1; size: once; V: TRBV10-3; CDR3: CATNLRVTNNEQFF; DNA: TGTGCCACCAACCTTCGGGTCACCAACAATGAGCAGTTCTTC
D: NA; J: TRBJ1-6; size: NA; V: TRBV30; CDR3: CAWSVKSGSNSPLHF; DNA: TGTGCCTGGAGTGTAAAGTCAGGGTCTAATTCACCCCTCCACTTT
D: NA; J: TRBJ2-1; size: NA; V: TRBV21-1; CDR3: CASSNLAGACSYNEQFF; DNA: TGTGCCAGCAGCAACCTAGCGGGGGCCTGCTCCTACAATGAGCAGTTCTTC
D: NA; J: TRBJ1-1; size: NA; V: TRBV19; CDR3: CASSDRPAGGYTEAFF; DNA: TGTGCCAGTAGTGATCGACCCGCCGGAGGTTACACTGAAGCTTTCTTT
D: TRBD2; J: TRBJ2-7; size: NA; V: TRBV6-5; CDR3: CAGGPGGPYEQYF; DNA: TGTGCCGGCGGCCCGGGGGGTCCCTACGAGCAGTACTTC
D: NA; J: TRBJ1-4; size: NA; V: TRBV27; CDR3: CASRTSGSEKLFF; DNA: TGTGCCAGCAGGACAAGCGGTAGTGAAAAACTGTTTTTT
D: TRBD1; J: TRBJ1-3; size: NA; V: TRBV3-1/TRBV3-2; CDR3: CASSLKTGSRNTIYF; DNA: TGTGCCAGCAGCCTCAAGACAGGGTCAAGAAACACCATATATTTT
D: NA; J: TRBJ1-5; size: NA; V: TRBV5-1; CDR3: CASSTDGDQPQHF; DNA: TGCGCCAGCAGCACGGACGGGGATCAGCCCCAGCATTTT
D: NA; J: TRBJ1-1; size: NA; V: TRBV10-1; CDR3: CASSPGYMNTEAFF; DNA: TGCGCCAGCAGTCCGGGATACATGAACACTGAAGCTTTCTTT
D: TRBD2; J: TRBJ2-2; size: few; V: TRBV4-2; CDR3: CASSQDSGRATGELFF; DNA: TGTGCCAGCAGCCAAGATAGTGGGAGGGCCACCGGGGAGCTGTTTTTT
D: TRBD1; J: TRBJ2-7; size: NA; V: TRBV6-2/TRBV6-3; CDR3: CASSYTKPGGPLDSYEQYF; DNA: TGTGCCAGCAGTTACACAAAGCCAGGGGGCCCATTGGACTCCTACGAGCAGTACTTC
D: TRBD2; J: TRBJ2-7; size: few; V: TRBV10-3; CDR3: CAISESTRAGGPLSYEQYF; DNA: TGTGCCATCAGTGAGTCGACTCGGGCGGGAGGGCCATTATCCTACGAGCAGTACTTC
D: NA; J: TRBJ2-3; size: NA; V: TRBV18; CDR3: CASSRRTDTQYF; DNA: TGTGCCAGCTCGCGTCGCACAGATACGCAGTATTTT
D: NA; J: TRBJ1-3; size: NA; V: TRBV25-1; CDR3: CASSESTNTIYF; DNA: TGTGCCAGCAGTGAATCTACCAACACCATATATTTT
D: TRBD2; J: TRBJ2-5; size: NA; V: TRBV5-4; CDR3: CASSLGGRTEETQYF; DNA: TGTGCCAGCAGCTTGGGCGGGAGAACGGAAGAGACCCAGTACTTC
D: NA; J: TRBJ1-3; size: NA; V: TRBV9; CDR3: CASSVGVRDAVSGNTIYF; DNA: TGTGCCAGCAGCGTAGGTGTCCGGGATGCCGTGTCTGGAAACACCATATATTTT
D: NA; J: TRBJ1-2; size: NA; V: TRBV27; CDR3: CASGPTSRVSTF; DNA: TGTGCCAGCGGCCCCACCTCCCGGGTTTCCACCTTC
D: NA; J: TRBJ1-1; size: NA; V: TRBV5-5; CDR3: CASSFTGPRGAFF; DNA: TGTGCCAGCAGCTTCACAGGCCCCCGGGGGGCTTTCTTT
D: TRBD1; J: TRBJ2-5; size: NA; V: TRBV10-3; CDR3: CAISEGFTGAQETQYF; DNA: TGTGCCATCAGTGAGGGATTTACAGGGGCTCAAGAGACCCAGTACTTC
D: NA; J: TRBJ2-5; size: NA; V: TRBV2; CDR3: CASSEGRWEVTETQYF; DNA: TGTGCCAGCAGTGAAGGAAGGTGGGAGGTGACGGAGACCCAGTACTTC
D: NA; J: TRBJ1-2; size: NA; V: TRBV6-6; CDR3: CASGQNSYGYTF; DNA: TGTGCCAGCGGACAGAATTCCTATGGCTACACCTTC
D: NA; J: TRBJ2-3; size: NA; V: TRBV2; CDR3: CASTTRLTDTQYF; DNA: TGTGCCAGCACTACTCGACTGACAGATACGCAGTATTTT
D: TRBD1; J: TRBJ1-1; size: once; V: TRBV18; CDR3: CASSPGTGSFTEAFF; DNA: TGTGCCAGCTCACCAGGGACAGGGTCATTCACTGAAGCTTTCTTT
D: TRBD1; J: TRBJ2-7; size: once; V: TRBV11-2; CDR3: CASSRDRVNEQYF; DNA: TGTGCCAGCAGCCGGGACAGGGTAAACGAGCAGTACTTC
D: NA; J: TRBJ2-3; size: NA; V: TRBV29-1; CDR3: CSVEQGQDTQYF; DNA: TGCAGCGTTGAACAGGGGCAAGATACGCAGTATTTT
D: NA; J: TRBJ2-5; size: NA; V: TRBV2; CDR3: CASSENTGEETQYF; DNA: TGTGCCAGCAGTGAAAATACGGGAGAGGAGACCCAGTACTTC
D: NA; J: TRBJ2-6; size: NA; V: TRBV7-3; CDR3: CASRLQGSGANVLTF; DNA: TGTGCCAGCAGATTACAGGGTTCCGGGGCCAACGTCCTGACTTTC
D: NA; J: TRBJ1-2; size: NA; V: TRBV2; CDR3: CASSDGTEFYGYTF; DNA: TGTGCCAGCAGTGACGGTACAGAGTTCTATGGCTACACCTTC
D: TRBD1; J: TRBJ2-3; size: NA; V: TRBV12-3/TRBV12-4; CDR3: CASRTGATDTQYF; DNA: TGTGCCAGCAGGACAGGGGCTACAGATACGCAGTATTTT
D: TRBD1; J: TRBJ1-6; size: NA; V: TRBV5-1; CDR3: CASSVDRVNSPLHF; DNA: TGCGCCAGCAGCGTGGACAGGGTTAATTCACCCCTCCACTTT
D: NA; J: TRBJ1-5; size: NA; V: TRBV19; CDR3: CASRSRGDQPQHF; DNA: TGTGCCAGTAGGAGCAGGGGTGATCAGCCCCAGCATTTT
D: NA; J: TRBJ1-1; size: few; V: TRBV9; CDR3: CASSPGGLNTEAFF; DNA: TGTGCCAGCAGCCCTGGGGGGTTGAACACTGAAGCTTTCTTT
D: TRBD2; J: TRBJ2-7; size: NA; V: TRBV7-2; CDR3: CASSFTSGSYEQYF; DNA: TGTGCCAGCAGCTTTACTAGCGGGAGCTACGAGCAGTACTTC
D: NA; J: TRBJ2-5; size: NA; V: TRBV2; CDR3: CASKEEETQYF; DNA: TGTGCCAGCAAGGAGGAAGAGACCCAGTACTTC
D: NA; J: TRBJ2-7; size: NA; V: TRBV7-8; CDR3: CATGAGTPVGSYEQYF; DNA: TGTGCCACCGGGGCGGGGACCCCCGTTGGATCCTACGAGCAGTACTTC
D: NA; J: TRBJ1-6; size: NA; V: TRBV5-5; CDR3: CASSAYSSPLYNSPLHF; DNA: TGTGCCAGCAGCGCCTACAGCTCCCCTCTCTATAATTCACCCCTCCACTTT
D: TRBD1; J: TRBJ1-5; size: NA; V: TRBV18; CDR3: CASSFDRGSPQHF; DNA: TGTGCCAGCTCATTCGACAGGGGGAGTCCCCAGCATTTT
D: NA; J: TRBJ2-3; size: NA; V: TRBV6-1; CDR3: CASSESYRSTDTQYF; DNA: TGTGCCAGCAGTGAATCATACAGGAGCACAGATACGCAGTATTTT
D: NA; J: TRBJ2-3; size: NA; V: TRBV6-4; CDR3: CASSEARQANTQYF; DNA: TGTGCCAGCAGTGAAGCCCGACAGGCGAATACGCAGTATTTT
D: NA; J: TRBJ1-1; size: NA; V: TRBV19; CDR3: CASTPPDRNTEAFF; DNA: TGTGCCAGTACCCCTCCGGACAGGAACACTGAAGCTTTCTTT
D: TRBD2; J: TRBJ2-1; size: NA; V: TRBV10-3; CDR3: CAISESTSDINEQFF; DNA: TGTGCCATCAGTGAGTCGACTAGCGATATCAATGAGCAGTTCTTC
D: NA; J: TRBJ1-1; size: NA; V: TRBV5-1; CDR3: CASSLVGSMNTEAFF; DNA: TGCGCCAGCAGCTTGGTGGGCAGCATGAACACTGAAGCTTTCTTT